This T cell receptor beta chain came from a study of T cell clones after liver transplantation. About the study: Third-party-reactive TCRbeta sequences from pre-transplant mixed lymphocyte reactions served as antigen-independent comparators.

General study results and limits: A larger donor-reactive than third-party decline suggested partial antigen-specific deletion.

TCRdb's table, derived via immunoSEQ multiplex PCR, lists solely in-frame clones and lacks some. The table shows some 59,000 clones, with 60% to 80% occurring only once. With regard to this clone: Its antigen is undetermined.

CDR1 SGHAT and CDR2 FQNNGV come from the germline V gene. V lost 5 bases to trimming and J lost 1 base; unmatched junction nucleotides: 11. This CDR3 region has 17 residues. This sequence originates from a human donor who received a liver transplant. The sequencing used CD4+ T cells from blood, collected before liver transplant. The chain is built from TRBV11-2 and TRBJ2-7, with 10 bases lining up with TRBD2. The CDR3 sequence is CASSPPVAGGISYEQYF. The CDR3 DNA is TGTGCCAGCAGCCCCCCGGTAGCGGGGGGAATTTCCTACGAGCAGTACTTC.